A single sample is the source of the 30 T cell receptor beta chains below, sequenced in a study of blood T cell repertoires in COVID-19. Sequencing used immunoSEQ multiplex PCR; TCRdb keeps in-frame clones, though not all of them. The sample has approximately 120,000 clones, roughly four fifths seen once. What was sequenced was peripheral blood. These receptors all stem from a man aged 55 to 69 with acute or convalescent COVID-19.

The V gene is TRBV24-1, the J gene TRBJ1-1; D is ambiguous. Trimming shortened V by 2 bases and J by 1 base, and 10 bases separated the two germline ends. This CDR3 spans 15 amino acids. The germline CDR1 and CDR2 sequences are KGHDR and SFDVKD. CDR3 loop: CATSDSRMGNTEAFF. DNA for the CDR3: TGTGCCACCAGTGATTCCAGGATGGGGAACACTGAAGCTTTCTTT.

The CDR3 region is CASSQDRGHGAFF. The CDR3 bases are TGTGCCAGCTCACAAGACAGGGGGCATGGAGCTTTCTTT. The J gene is TRBJ1-1, the V gene TRBV18; 10 bases fit TRBD1. Per germline, CDR1 KGHSH and CDR2 LQKENI. The length of the CDR3 is 13 residues. V was pared by 4 bases and J by 10 bases, with 6 bases of the junction left unmatched.

The gene calls are TRBV6-5 and TRBJ1-5, with TRBD1 matching 8 bases. The CDR3 spans 15 residues. Germline assignment: CDR1 MNHEY and CDR2 SVGAGI. J was trimmed by 3 bases and V by 4 bases; bases with no gene match: 5. CDR3 amino acids: CASSSNRGVNQPQHF. The CDR3 coding sequence is TGTGCCAGCAGTTCCAACAGGGGGGTCAATCAGCCCCAGCATTTT.

The CDR3 DNA is TGTGCCAGTAGTATTCGCCCGGCTAGCGGGGGGGCTACAGATACGCAGTATTTT. It translates to CASSIRPASGGATDTQYF. The J gene is TRBJ2-3, the V gene TRBV19, with 12 bases identical to TRBD2. V lost 3 bases to trimming and J lost 3 bases; unmatched junction nucleotides: 10. This CDR3 contains 18 residues. CDR1 is LNHDA and CDR2 is SQIVND in the germline V gene (reference sequence).

This rearrangement joins TRBV2 to TRBJ1-6, with D maybe TRBD1 (6 bases). V was shortened by 6 bases and J by 6 bases, with 12 bases between the two germline ends. This CDR3 is built from 14 residues. Per germline, CDR1 SNHLY and CDR2 FYNNEI. CDR3 in amino acids: CASRVDSGNSPLHF. As DNA, the CDR3 is TGTGCCAGCAGGGTGGACAGCGGTAATTCACCCCTCCACTTT.

J is TRBJ2-7 and V is TRBV5-6, with 7 bases fitting TRBD1. CDR1 is SGHDT and CDR2 is YYEEEE in the germline V gene. This CDR3 has 13 residues. The V segment lost 1 base and the J segment 6 bases; nucleotides outside the gene matches: 4. CDR3 nucleotides: TGTGCCAGCAGCTTGATGACAGGGAGCGAGCAGTACTTC. Translated, it gives CASSLMTGSEQYF. Looking up the rest from reference TRBV5-6 and TRBJ2-7 gives the full variable domain: DAGVTQSPTHLIKTRGQQVTLRCSPKSGHDTVSWYQQALGQGPQFIFQYYEEEERQRGNFPDRFSGHQFPNYSSELNVNALLLGDSALYLCASSLMTGSEQYFGPGTRLTVT.

The chain couples TRBV5-1 to TRBJ1-5; 8 nucleotides match TRBD1. Trimming removed 5 bases from V and 1 base from J; junction bases left unmatched: 5. The CDR3 is 15 residues long. CDR1 and CDR2 from the germline V gene are SGHRS and YFSETQ. CDR3 protein: CASRPGGGSNQPQHF. The CDR3 nucleotides are TGCGCCAGCAGACCAGGGGGCGGGAGCAATCAGCCCCAGCATTTT.

The chain recombines TRBV5-1 with TRBJ1-1; 9 bases are a match to TRBD1. CDR1 and CDR2 (germline): SGHRS, YFSETQ. This CDR3 contains 14 residues. V shed 6 bases and J 5 bases; nucleotides not matched to a gene: 8. The CDR3 sequence: CASTPQGAGTEAFF. CDR3 in DNA: TGCGCCAGCACCCCACAGGGGGCTGGGACTGAAGCTTTCTTT. Filled out from reference TRBV5-1 and TRBJ1-1, the complete variable domain reads KAGVTQTPRYLIKTRGQQVTLSCSPISGHRSVSWYQQTPGQGLQFLFEYFSETQRNKGNFPGRFSGRQFSNSRSEMNVSTLELGDSALYLCASTPQGAGTEAFFGQGTRLTVV.

V is TRBV7-6 and J is TRBJ2-1; 10 nucleotides line up with TRBD2. Germline V lookup: CDR1 SGHVS, CDR2 FNYEAQ. V shed 4 bases, J shed 3 bases, and the junction held 9 bases outside the gene matches. CDR3 length: 17 residues. The CDR3 DNA reads TGTGCCAGCAGCTATTCCTTACTAGCGGGAAACTACAATGAGCAGTTCTTC. This gives the protein CASSYSLLAGNYNEQFF.

This sequence joins TRBV5-1 and TRBJ1-1; TRBD1 matches at 10 bases. The CDR3 has 15 amino acids. Germline values: CDR1 SGHRS, CDR2 YFSETQ. The trim removed 2 bases at V and 4 bases at J, leaving 5 bases unmatched. The CDR3 region is CASSLIDRGLTEAFF. CDR3 DNA sequence: TGCGCCAGCAGCTTAATTGACAGGGGGCTCACTGAAGCTTTCTTT.

The genes are TRBV9 and TRBJ2-7, with 9 bases that match TRBD2. Germline V CDR1 and CDR2: SGDLS, YYNGEE. CDR3 length: 15 residues. With V trimmed by 3 bases and J by 5 bases, 9 bases remained unmatched. The CDR3 sequence is CASSGSGGRIDEQYF. The CDR3 DNA reads TGTGCCAGCAGCGGAAGCGGGGGGAGGATTGACGAGCAGTACTTC.

The chain employs TRBV5-1 and TRBJ1-1; TRBD1 matches at 11 bases. Trimming removed 4 bases from V and 8 bases from J; junction bases left unmatched: 7. CDR1 is SGHRS and CDR2 is YFSETQ in the germline V gene. The CDR3 runs to 14 residues. The CDR3 DNA reads as TGCGCCAGCAGCCACCGGGACAGGGGGACCGAAGCTTTCTTT. It translates to CASSHRDRGTEAFF.

This sequence joins TRBV2 and TRBJ2-3, with 7 bases that match TRBD2. This CDR3 has 15 residues. The V gene's germline CDR1 is SNHLY and CDR2 FYNNEI. The V gene end was trimmed by 1 base and the J gene end by 5 bases; junction bases not matched to a gene: 6. The CDR3 DNA is TGTGCCAGCAGTGAAGAAAGCGGCGGGGGAGATACGCAGTATTTT. Amino acids: CASSEESGGGDTQYF.

The V call is TRBV21-1, the J call TRBJ2-7; the table's D gene call, TRBD1, was not cross checked with the DNA. TRBV21-1 is labeled a pseudogene. The CDR3 contains 14 residues. Here the CDR3 DNA reads TGTGCCAGCATAGGCAGGGGGCCGCCCTACGAGCAGTACTTC. Its translation: CASIGRGPPYEQYF.

This rearrangement joins TRBV19 to TRBJ1-4, with 7 bases identical to TRBD1. CDR3 size: 16 residues. From germline, CDR1 is LNHDA and CDR2 SQIVND (reference sequence). V lost 5 bases, J lost 4 bases, and 10 bases stayed unmatched. For the CDR3, the DNA is TGTGCCAGTAGTCCCCTTCCGGGACAGCGTAATGAAAAACTGTTTTTT. This sequence encodes CASSPLPGQRNEKLFF. Filled out from reference TRBV19 and TRBJ1-4, the complete variable domain reads DGGITQSPKYLFRKEGQNVTLSCEQNLNHDAMYWYRQDPGQGLRLIYYSQIVNDFQKGDIAEGYSVSREKKESFPLTVTSAQKNPTAFYLCASSPLPGQRNEKLFFGSGTQLSVL.

This clone appeared once. The chain is built from TRBV15 and TRBJ1-1; 10 bases are a match to TRBD1. The ends lost 3 bases at V and 4 bases at J; junction bases unmatched: 8. The CDR3 extends over 16 amino acids. The V gene's germline CDR1 is LNHNV and CDR2 YYDKDF (reference sequence). CDR3 DNA sequence: TGTGCCACCAGCAGGGTAGACAGGGGGCGAGGCACTGAAGCTTTCTTT. Amino acids: CATSRVDRGRGTEAFF.

The chain joins TRBV13 to TRBJ2-3; D may be TRBD1 (6 bases). This CDR3 has 16 amino acids. Germline assignment: CDR1 PRHDT and CDR2 FYEKMQ (reference sequence). V lost 5 bases and J 2 bases, leaving 17 bases between the germline ends. The CDR3, as DNA: TGTGCCAGCAGCCACCGGGACATATTATTCACAGATACGCAGTATTTT. Its translation: CASSHRDILFTDTQYF.

V gene TRBV2 combines with J gene TRBJ1-5, with TRBD1 matching over 11 bases. This CDR3 has 14 amino acids. V shed 7 bases and J 4 bases; nucleotides not matched to a gene: 3. Germline V gene data show CDR1 as SNHLY and CDR2 as FYNNEI. Here the CDR3 reads CASKGTGGNQPQHF. Written as DNA, the CDR3 is TGTGCCAGCAAAGGGACAGGGGGTAATCAGCCCCAGCATTTT.

J is TRBJ2-2 and V is TRBV19, with D maybe TRBD2 (5 bases). This CDR3 contains 14 residues. With 2 bases removed from V and 1 base from J, the gap between germline ends came to 5 bases. CDR1 is LNHDA and CDR2 is SQIVND in the germline V gene (reference sequence). The CDR3 is CASSIRENTGELFF. CDR3 coding DNA: TGTGCCAGTAGTATACGGGAGAACACCGGGGAGCTGTTTTTT.

The chain links TRBV11-3 to TRBJ2-3, with 11 bases matching TRBD1. CDR3 length: 17 amino acids. V was pared by 3 bases and J by 6 bases, with 11 bases of the junction left unmatched. Germline values: CDR1 SGHNT, CDR2 YENEEA. The CDR3 loop is CASSFGWRTGGLDTQYF. The CDR3 DNA follows: TGTGCCAGCAGCTTTGGTTGGCGGACAGGGGGCCTTGATACGCAGTATTTT.

V is TRBV25-1 and J is TRBJ2-1; 8 bases fit TRBD2. Germline-derived CDR1 and CDR2 are MGHDK and SYGVNS. Germline trimming cut 6 bases from V and 13 bases from J; bases unmatched to any gene: 8. The CDR3 has 12 amino acids. CDR3 sequence (DNA): TGTGCCAGCAGCCATATCGGGACTAGTCAGTTCTTC. Its translation: CASSHIGTSQFF.

The gene calls are TRBV5-6 and TRBJ2-3; 14 bases are shared with TRBD2. J gave up 6 bases and V 1 base, and 4 bases lay outside the gene matches. The CDR3 spans 16 residues. The germline gives CDR1 SGHDT, CDR2 YYEEEE. CDR3 bases: TGTGCCAGCAGCTTGTTAGGGACTAGCGGGGGTGATACGCAGTATTTT. Its translation: CASSLLGTSGGDTQYF.

This chain connects TRBV11-2 to TRBJ1-3; D unclear. Germline CDR1 reads SGHAT; CDR2 reads FQNNGV. V lost 3 bases and J 4 bases, leaving 7 bases between the germline ends. The CDR3 totals 13 residues. The CDR3 sequence is CASSFPRGNTIYF. Written as DNA, the CDR3 is TGTGCCAGCAGCTTTCCCAGAGGAAACACCATATATTTT.

The rearrangement joins TRBV7-9 to TRBJ2-2; D not certain. This CDR3 region has 13 residues. The V gene's germline CDR1 is SEHNR and CDR2 FQNEAQ (reference sequence). V shed 2 bases and J shed 7 bases, with 8 bases lying between them. DNA for the CDR3: TGTGCCAGCAGCTTACTAGAACGCGGGGAGCTGTTTTTT. It codes for CASSLLERGELFF.

This sequence joins TRBV7-8 and TRBJ2-7; the D is unclear. Between the trimmed V and J ends, which lost 1 base and 1 base, there was a span of 8 bases. Germline V gene lookup returns CDR1 SGHVS and CDR2 FQNEAQ. This CDR3 has 14 residues. The chain's CDR3 is CASSLVVSSYEQYF. CDR3 in DNA: TGTGCCAGCAGCTTAGTTGTGTCTTCCTACGAGCAGTACTTC.

This clone was detected only a few times. CDR3 bases: TGTGCCTGGAAAGGGTGGGGGCGCGGAGATACGCAGTATTTT. It codes for CAWKGWGRGDTQYF. V is TRBV30 and J is TRBJ2-3; D might be TRBD1 (6 bases). The ends were cut back, 4 bases at V and 5 bases at J, with 16 bases in the middle. Germline V CDR1 and CDR2: GTSNPN, SVGIG (reference sequence). This CDR3 is 14 amino acids long.

This chain uses TRBV6-5 with TRBJ1-1; 11 bases align to TRBD1. CDR1 and CDR2 (germline): MNHEY, SVGAGI. With 8 bases clipped from V and 11 bases from J, the junction kept 13 bases outside the gene matches. The CDR3 runs to 14 residues. The CDR3 here is CASGADRGQRVAFF. The CDR3 coding sequence is TGTGCCAGCGGGGCGGACAGGGGGCAGAGAGTGGCTTTCTTT.

This chain joins TRBV7-2 and TRBJ2-1, with D possibly TRBD2 on 5 matching bases. This CDR3 contains 15 residues. Trimming shortened V by 3 bases and J by 4 bases, and 13 bases separated the two germline ends. Germline CDR1 SGHTA, CDR2 FQGNSA. CDR3 amino acids: CASSLSGGPYNEQFF. CDR3 nucleotide sequence: TGTGCCAGCAGCTTGTCAGGAGGCCCTTACAATGAGCAGTTCTTC. The entire variable domain, with the rest obtained from reference TRBV7-2 and TRBJ2-1, is as follows: GAGVSQSPSNKVTEKGKDVELRCDPISGHTALYWYRQSLGQGLEFLIYFQGNSAPDKSGLPSDRFSAERTGGSVSTLTIQRTQQEDSAVYLCASSLSGGPYNEQFFGPGTRLTVL.

This sequence joins TRBV6-5 and TRBJ2-2, with a tentative D call TRBD2 (5 bases). The ends were cut back, 6 bases at V and 0 bases at J, with 8 bases in the middle. Germline V lookup: CDR1 MNHEY, CDR2 SVGAGI. The CDR3 is 14 amino acids. CDR3 DNA: TGTGCCAGCAGACCCGGGGCGAACACCGGGGAGCTGTTTTTT. Translated, it gives CASRPGANTGELFF.

This chain joins TRBV6-5 and TRBJ2-2; TRBD2 is a possible D gene (5 bases). V shed 4 bases and J shed 4 bases, with 16 bases lying between them. The CDR3 is 16 amino acids. The germline V gene encodes CDR1 MNHEY and CDR2 SVGAGI. CDR3 coding DNA: TGTGCCAGCAGTTTAAACGGGATCTCGGGCACCGGGGAGCTGTTTTTT. Encoded protein: CASSLNGISGTGELFF.